These 14 T cell receptor beta chains originate from one sample sequenced in a study of cytomegalovirus exposure and HLA in healthy donors (dated by TCRdb to the late 2010s). Receptor amplification or capture employed the immunoSEQ multiplex PCR assay. For the multiplex PCR, a mixture combining 60 forward primers for TCR Vbeta segments and 13 reverse primers for TCR Jbeta segments was used. Imported from immuneACCESS, the table was reduced by TCRdb to in-frame sequences with V and J called. These copies leave out some clones; in studies compared against another copy, an unresolved V gene accounts for under half, and the cause of the remainder is not known. Counted in this sample were about 100,000 clones; about 79% of them appeared once. The top ten constitute 1.2% of the sample. Sequencing was performed on PBMCs. These receptors came from a woman under 30 in good health and CMV-seronegative.

The genes are TRBV28 and TRBJ1-3; D is ambiguous. V was pared by 3 bases and J by 0 bases, with 12 bases between. CDR3 length equals 16 residues. Germline assignment: CDR1 MDHEN and CDR2 SYDVKM. The CDR3 region is CASSFYSLSSGNTIYF. Here the CDR3 DNA reads TGTGCCAGCAGTTTCTATTCCCTAAGCTCTGGAAACACCATATATTTT.

This chain connects TRBV7-8 to TRBJ1-5; 9 bases fit TRBD1. Unmatched junction bases numbered 0, after V lost 1 base and J lost 2 bases. The CDR3 sequence is 15 residues long. Germline CDR1 SGHVS, CDR2 FQNEAQ. The CDR3 protein is CASSLGTGGNQPQHF. Written as DNA, the CDR3 is TGTGCCAGCAGCTTAGGGACAGGGGGCAATCAGCCCCAGCATTTT. Based on the CDR3 plus reference TRBV7-8 and TRBJ1-5, the full variable domain is GAGVSQSPRYKVAKRGQDVALRCDPISGHVSLFWYQQALGQGPEFLTYFQNEAQLDKSGLPSDRFFAERPEGSVSTLKIQRTQQEDSAVYLCASSLGTGGNQPQHFGDGTRLSIL.

V usage is TRBV5-1 and J usage is TRBJ2-1, with 11 bases lining up with TRBD2. CDR3 size: 16 residues. Per the germline V gene, CDR1 is SGHRS and CDR2 is YFSETQ. Trimming at V came to 3 bases and at J to 3 bases, leaving 5 bases not matched to a gene. This CDR3 reads CASSSIAGGRYNEQFF. The CDR3 DNA is TGCGCCAGCAGCTCGATAGCGGGGGGGCGCTACAATGAGCAGTTCTTC.

CDR3 bases: TGTGCCAGCACCAGAACTACCATGAACACTGAAGCTTTCTTT. Translated, it gives CASTRTTMNTEAFF. The V call is TRBV6-5, the J call TRBJ1-1; D call uncertain. Looked up from germline, CDR1 is MNHEY and CDR2 is SVGAGI. Trimming took off 7 bases at V and 0 bases at J, with 12 bases between the two ends. This CDR3 has 14 amino acids.

V is TRBV5-1 and J is TRBJ2-7; TRBD1 matches 8 bases. With 4 bases clipped from V and 2 bases from J, the junction kept 8 bases outside the gene matches. The length of the CDR3 is 15 residues. CDR1 is SGHRS, CDR2 YFSETQ, per germline. This chain's CDR3 is CASSPDRVPPYEQYF. CDR3 nucleotides: TGCGCCAGCAGCCCGGACAGGGTCCCCCCCTACGAGCAGTACTTC.

A few counts support this clone. The rearrangement joins TRBV5-4 to TRBJ1-1; 12 nucleotides match TRBD1. The CDR3 has 16 amino acids. With 3 bases clipped from V and 0 bases from J, the junction kept 3 bases outside the gene matches. Germline-derived CDR1 and CDR2 are SGHNT and YYREEE (reference sequence). The CDR3 loop is CASSSRDRGLNTEAFF. The CDR3 coding sequence is TGTGCCAGCAGCTCAAGGGACAGGGGGCTGAACACTGAAGCTTTCTTT.

The chain recombines TRBV4-1 with TRBJ2-2; tentative D call: TRBD1 (5 bases). There are 15 residues in the CDR3. With 1 base removed from V and 1 base from J, the gap between germline ends came to 7 bases. Germline V gene lookup returns CDR1 MGHRA and CDR2 YSYEKL. The DNA of the CDR3 is TGCGCCAGCAGCCAAGTCCAGGGGAACACCGGGGAGCTGTTTTTT. As protein: CASSQVQGNTGELFF.

The V call is TRBV7-2, the J call TRBJ1-5, with 7 bases identical to TRBD1. CDR3 length equals 14 residues. V lost 3 bases and J lost 3; bases outside the gene matches: 2. Germline lookup yields CDR1 SGHTA and CDR2 FQGNSA. The CDR3 spells CASSLDRYNQPQHF. The CDR3 region has the DNA TGTGCCAGCAGCTTGGACAGGTACAATCAGCCCCAGCATTTT.

The rearrangement uses TRBV4-2 and TRBJ1-1; D is undetermined. Germline lookup yields CDR1 LGHNA and CDR2 YNFKEQ. V lost 0 bases to trimming and J lost 2 bases, with 7 bases between them. The CDR3 spans 14 residues. The CDR3 sequence is CASSQDLLNTEAFF. The DNA for the CDR3 is TGTGCCAGCAGCCAAGATCTTCTAAACACTGAAGCTTTCTTT.

V usage is TRBV7-2 and J usage is TRBJ2-7; 8 bases agree with TRBD2. Germline loops: CDR1 SGHTA, CDR2 FQGNSA. V gave up 5 bases and J gave up 0 bases; unmatched junction bases: 12. This CDR3 is built from 17 residues. This CDR3 reads CASSPIEGGLVSYEQYF. The CDR3 coding sequence is TGTGCCAGCAGCCCAATCGAAGGGGGACTAGTCTCCTACGAGCAGTACTTC.

The chain combines TRBV6-1 with TRBJ2-1; 7 nucleotides align to TRBD2. J gave up 4 bases and V 0 bases, and 6 bases lay outside the gene matches. Germline assignment: CDR1 MNHNS and CDR2 SASEGT. The CDR3 totals 16 residues. CDR3 sequence: CASSEAWGGPYNEQFF. The CDR3 DNA is TGTGCCAGCAGTGAAGCGTGGGGGGGACCGTACAATGAGCAGTTCTTC.

This clone appeared a few times. The chain employs TRBV4-3 and TRBJ1-6; unclear D gene. V lost 0 bases and J lost 9, with 18 bases in between. The V gene's germline CDR1 is LGHNA and CDR2 YSLEER. This CDR3 has 17 amino acids. CDR3 DNA sequence: TGCGCCAGCAGCCAAGAGTTGCGGGCAGGAGGTACTTCACCCCTCCACTTT. This translates into CASSQELRAGGTSPLHF.

J is TRBJ2-7 and V is TRBV5-1; 8 bases line up with TRBD1. Per germline, CDR1 SGHRS and CDR2 YFSETQ. The length of the CDR3 is 14 residues. V lost 3 bases to trimming and J lost 4 bases; unmatched junction nucleotides: 6. The CDR3 nucleotides are TGCGCCAGCAGCTCGCGCGGACAGGGATACGAGCAGTACTTC. Its translation: CASSSRGQGYEQYF.

Worth noting for this clone: The junction shows a germline mismatch at one end, possibly a read error. V gene TRBV7-9 combines with J gene TRBJ2-2; 10 bases map to TRBD2. The germline CDR1 and CDR2 sequences are SEHNR and FQNEAQ (reference sequence). The CDR3 covers 16 residues. CDR3: CSSSLGSGRAVGELFF. The CDR3 DNA reads as TGTTCCAGCAGCTTAGGAAGCGGGAGGGCCGTCGGGGAGCTGTTTTTT.